A single sample gave rise to the 24 T cell receptor beta chains below, sequenced in a study of T cells in Graves' hyperthyroidism and ophthalmopathy. Authors of the study amplified TCR beta CDR3 regions from RNA transcripts. First-round RT-PCR targeting the TCR CDR3 was performed with the HTBI primer set. TCRdb recomputed calls from the multiplex PCR reads with MiXCR, one row per CDR3 protein. The sample carries 460,000 or so distinct CDR3 sequences, about 15% recorded once. Sequenced input: blood. All receptors derive from a woman younger than 30 with Graves' hyperthyroidism.

This rearrangement joins TRBV2 to TRBJ2-4, with no clear D. Between the trimmed V and J ends, which lost 7 bases and 5 bases, there was a span of 9 bases. Germline loops: CDR1 SNHLY, CDR2 FYNNEI. CDR3 size: 12 residues. CDR3 loop: CASIYRENIQYF. CDR3 sequence (DNA): TGTGCCAGCATTTATCGCGAAAACATTCAGTACTTC.

This clonotype has at least ten counts. The V gene is TRBV6-2 or TRBV6-3, the J gene TRBJ2-5; D is undetermined. This CDR3 is built from 15 residues. Germline V gene lookup returns CDR1 MNHEY and CDR2 SVGEGT. V dropped 7 bases and J dropped 5 bases, with 20 bases sitting between them. CDR3 protein: CASNAVTASPETQYF. The CDR3 DNA sequence: TGTGCCAGCAACGCCGTAACGGCCTCTCCGGAGACCCAGTACTTC.

The table lists this clonotype with many counts. The CDR3 region is CSVEDLPGVGTGELFF. DNA for the CDR3: TGCAGCGTTGAAGATTTGCCGGGAGTGGGCACCGGGGAGCTGTTTTTT. This chain joins TRBV29-1 and TRBJ2-2, with a possible D match to TRBD2 (6 bases). Trimming took off 0 bases at V and 4 bases at J, with 15 bases between the two ends. Germline lookup yields CDR1 SQVTM and CDR2 ANQGSEA. The CDR3 has 16 residues.

With respect to this clonotype: A much larger clonotype is one base distant, so this may be a read error. No conserved phenylalanine or tryptophan is present at the end of the CDR3, so a read error is the likely explanation. The rearrangement links TRBV5-5 to TRBJ1-2; the D gene is possibly TRBD1 (5 bases). The V end was cut by 0 bases, the J end by 8 bases, with 14 bases between. This CDR3 has 14 amino acids. Germline loops: CDR1 SGHKS, CDR2 YYEKEE (reference sequence). CDR3 loop: CASSLDRSTLGYTL. CDR3 sequence (DNA): TGTGCCAGCAGCTTGGACAGGTCAACCTTGGGCTACACCCTC.

This clonotype was picked up many times. The chain uses TRBV5-1 and TRBJ1-1; D gene uncertain. Trimming removed 0 bases at V and 8 bases at J, with 8 bases between. The CDR3 runs to 12 residues. From germline, CDR1 is SGHRS and CDR2 YFSETQ. Here the CDR3 reads CASSLDSREAFF. CDR3 DNA sequence: TGCGCCAGCAGCTTGGATTCCCGCGAAGCTTTCTTT.

This clonotype was seen ten or more times. The V call is TRBV2, the J call TRBJ1-1; TRBD1 is a possible D gene (6 bases). Germline CDR1 is SNHLY and CDR2 is FYNNEI. Trimming cost V 5 bases and J 5 bases, with 18 bases left between them. This CDR3 is 15 amino acids long. CDR3 bases: TGTGCCAGCAGTCCGACAGGCCCGGGCGAAACTGAAGCTTTCTTT. Protein sequence: CASSPTGPGETEAFF.

This clonotype was counted ten times or more. The J gene is TRBJ1-5, the V gene TRBV2; 7 bases line up with TRBD1. J was trimmed by 0 bases and V by 8 bases; bases with no gene match: 4. In germline, CDR1 is SNHLY, CDR2 FYNNEI. This CDR3 spans 14 amino acids. CDR3 sequence reads: CASSDRDSNQPQHF. Written as DNA, the CDR3 is TGTGCCAGCTCTGACAGGGATAGCAATCAGCCCCAGCATTTT.

This clonotype came up a few times. The rearrangement links TRBV6-1 to TRBJ1-5; D gene unclear. V gave up 6 bases and J gave up 7 bases, with 13 bases separating them. The CDR3 spans 13 residues. Germline V gives CDR1 MNHNS, CDR2 SASEGT. The CDR3 loop is CASSRYGGQPQHF. The CDR3 nucleotides are TGTGCCAGCAGCAGATACGGAGGACAGCCCCAGCATTTT.

This chain uses TRBV20-1 with TRBJ2-1, with a possible D match to TRBD1 (6 bases). CDR3 size: 15 residues. Germline CDR1 is DFQATT and CDR2 is SNEGSKA (reference sequence). With 0 bases removed from V and 11 bases from J, the gap between germline ends came to 20 bases. CDR3 in amino acids: CSARDSAGVGNQQFF. Here the CDR3 DNA reads TGCAGTGCTAGAGATAGTGCAGGGGTTGGGAATCAGCAGTTCTTC.

J is TRBJ2-1 and V is TRBV12-3 or TRBV12-4; D might be TRBD1 or TRBD2, each matching 5 bases. The CDR3 is 17 amino acids. V lost 2 bases, J lost 4 bases, and 18 bases lay in between. The CDR3, as DNA: TGTGCCAGCAGTTTATCAGCTAGCAGGGATATTTACAATGAGCAGTTCTTC. Its protein is CASSLSASRDIYNEQFF.

The chain links TRBV5-4 to TRBJ1-1; D not resolved. The length of the CDR3 is 13 residues. Trimming removed 6 bases at V and 2 bases at J, with 11 bases between. Germline-derived CDR1 and CDR2 are SGHNT and YYREEE (reference sequence). The CDR3 spells CASNTKSNTEAFF. The CDR3 DNA follows: TGTGCCAGCAACACCAAAAGTAACACTGAAGCTTTCTTT.

This chain joins TRBV19 and TRBJ2-1, with a weak D call TRBD1 (6 bases). V was cut by 0 bases and J by 5 bases, with 14 bases left in between. The V gene's germline CDR1 is LNHDA and CDR2 SQIVND (reference sequence). The CDR3 is 16 amino acids. The CDR3 sequence is CASSIETGTLHNEQFF. The CDR3 region has the DNA TGTGCCAGTAGTATAGAGACCGGGACACTCCACAATGAGCAGTTCTTC.

The V call is TRBV9, the J call TRBJ1-1, with 7 bases lining up with TRBD1. Germline trimming cut 3 bases from V and 1 base from J; bases unmatched to any gene: 6. CDR3 length equals 15 residues. Germline lookup yields CDR1 SGDLS and CDR2 YYNGEE. This CDR3 reads CASSGKQGTNTEAFF. The CDR3 coding sequence is TGTGCCAGCAGCGGAAAACAGGGGACGAACACTGAAGCTTTCTTT.

This clonotype was detected a few times. This chain connects TRBV29-1 to TRBJ2-1; no clear D. The CDR3 totals 14 residues. The V end lost 4 bases, the J end lost 3 bases, and 13 bases lay between the germline ends. Germline lookup yields CDR1 SQVTM and CDR2 ANQGSEA. CDR3 DNA: TGCAGCGTTGGAAAAAGCGCAGTCTACAATGAGCAGTTCTTC. Its translation: CSVGKSAVYNEQFF.

This clonotype was recorded only once. This clone may be a read error of a much larger clone one base away. The genes are TRBV6-9 and TRBJ2-7, with TRBD2 matching 12 bases. The germline V gene encodes CDR1 MNHGY and CDR2 SVAAGI. CDR3 length equals 17 residues. V trimming: 3 bases; J trimming: 2 bases; junction bases outside the gene matches: 8. The CDR3 spells CASSYTAGLAGPYEQYV. The CDR3 DNA reads as TGTGCCAGCAGTTACACCGCGGGACTAGCGGGCCCCTACGAGCAGTACGTC.

Comment on this clonotype: This is likely an artifact of a read error, given a far larger clone one base away. The chain couples TRBV7-4 to TRBJ1-5; TRBD1 might be the D (5 bases). The length of the CDR3 is 13 residues. Germline V gene lookup returns CDR1 SGHVT and CDR2 SQSDAQ. The chain's CDR3 is CASNLGGDQPQHF. CDR3 sequence (DNA): TGTGCCAGCAACTTAGGAGGGGATCAGCCCCAGCATTTT.

This clonotype was picked up a small number of times. The CDR3 region has the DNA TGTGCCAGCAGCCGTGACAGGGGGCAAAGCAATCAGCCCCAGCATTTT. Translation: CASSRDRGQSNQPQHF. The V and J genes are TRBV4-2 and TRBJ1-5, with 10 bases lining up with TRBD1. The germline V gene encodes CDR1 LGHNA and CDR2 YNFKEQ. Unmatched junction bases numbered 4, after V lost 4 bases and J lost 1 base. The CDR3 consists of 16 residues.

This clonotype was counted at least ten times. The chain joins TRBV10-3 to TRBJ2-7, with 9 bases fitting TRBD1. The CDR3 covers 13 residues. Losses at the gene ends were 7 bases for V and 7 bases for J; bases not matched to a gene: 8. Per the germline V gene, CDR1 is ENHRY and CDR2 is SYGVKD. CDR3 sequence: CAITPGQGKEQYF. The CDR3 nucleotides read TGTGCCATCACTCCGGGACAGGGAAAAGAGCAGTACTTC.

This chain joins TRBV6-4 and TRBJ2-7, with D maybe TRBD1 (7 bases). V lost 4 bases and J 5 bases, leaving 15 bases between the germline ends. Germline CDR1 and CDR2: MRHNA and SNTAGT. The CDR3 consists of 14 residues. The CDR3, as DNA: TGTGCCAGCAGTGCGGCAGGGGGGCTGGACGAGCAGTACTTC. Translation gives CASSAAGGLDEQYF.

The rearrangement joins TRBV9 to TRBJ1-1; 8 bases are a match to TRBD1. V trimming: 3 bases; J trimming: 4 bases; junction bases outside the gene matches: 5. There are 14 residues in the CDR3. Germline CDR1 SGDLS, CDR2 YYNGEE. CDR3 coding DNA: TGTGCCAGCAGCGGTGGACAGGGAGGCACTGAAGCTTTCTTT. Residues: CASSGGQGGTEAFF.

This clonotype was counted many times. This chain uses TRBV7-3 with TRBJ1-1; TRBD1 is a possible D gene (5 bases). The germline gives CDR1 SGHTA, CDR2 FQGTGA. CDR3 size: 15 residues. The V end was cut by 5 bases, the J end by 1 base, with 14 bases between. Here the CDR3 DNA reads TGTGCCAGCAGCCCTGAGGGGCACTCGAACACTGAAGCTTTCTTT. It is translated as CASSPEGHSNTEAFF. The variable domain in full, completed from reference TRBV7-3 and TRBJ1-1, reads GAGVSQTPSNKVTEKGKYVELRCDPISGHTALYWYRQSLGQGPEFLIYFQGTGAADDSGLPNDRFFAVRPEGSVSTLKIQRTERGDSAVYLCASSPEGHSNTEAFFGQGTRLTVV.

This clonotype has ten or more counts. A much more abundant neighbour one base away suggests this may be a read error. This chain's CDR3 is CASREGSSYNEQFF. As DNA, the CDR3 is TGTGCCAGCAGAGAGGGGAGCTCCTACAATGAGCAGTTCTTC. The rearrangement joins TRBV5-4 to TRBJ2-1; D tentatively fits TRBD1 or TRBD2 (5 bases each). Germline CDR1 SGHNT, CDR2 YYREEE (reference sequence). Trimming stripped 5 bases from V and 0 bases from J, with 9 bases between. This CDR3 comprises 14 residues.

There are many counts of this clonotype. The V gene is TRBV2, the J gene TRBJ2-5; 8 bases agree with TRBD2. CDR1 and CDR2 from the germline V gene are SNHLY and FYNNEI. The CDR3 consists of 15 residues. J gave up 4 bases and V 0 bases, and 4 bases lay outside the gene matches. The CDR3 protein is CASSEATGGPETQYF. Here the CDR3 DNA reads TGTGCCAGCAGTGAAGCGACGGGAGGGCCAGAGACCCAGTACTTC.

For this clonotype: This may come from a read error, since a much larger clone is one base off. The V call is TRBV3-1, the J call TRBJ1-4; D is perhaps TRBD1 (5 bases). Looked up from germline, CDR1 is LGHDT and CDR2 is YNNKEL (reference sequence). The CDR3 consists of 13 residues. V was shortened by 3 bases and J by 10 bases, with 12 bases between the two germline ends. The CDR3 nucleotides are TGTGCCAGCAGCCAGACCCGAAGGGGAAAACTGTTTTTT. Its protein is CASSQTRRGKLFF.